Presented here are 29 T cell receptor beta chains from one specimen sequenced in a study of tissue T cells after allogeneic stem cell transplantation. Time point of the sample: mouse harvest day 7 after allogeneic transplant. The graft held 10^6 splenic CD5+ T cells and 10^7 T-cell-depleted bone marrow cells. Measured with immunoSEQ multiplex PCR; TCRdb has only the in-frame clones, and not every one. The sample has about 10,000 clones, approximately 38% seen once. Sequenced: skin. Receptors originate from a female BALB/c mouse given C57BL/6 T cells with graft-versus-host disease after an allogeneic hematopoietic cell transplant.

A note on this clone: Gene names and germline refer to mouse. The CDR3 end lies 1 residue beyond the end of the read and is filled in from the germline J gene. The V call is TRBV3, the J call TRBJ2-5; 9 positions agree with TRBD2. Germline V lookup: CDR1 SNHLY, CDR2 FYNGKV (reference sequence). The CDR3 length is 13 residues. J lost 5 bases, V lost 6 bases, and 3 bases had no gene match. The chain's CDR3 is CASRRLGVDTQYF. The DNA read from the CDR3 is TGTGCCAGCAGACGACTGGGGGTAGACACCCAGTAC.

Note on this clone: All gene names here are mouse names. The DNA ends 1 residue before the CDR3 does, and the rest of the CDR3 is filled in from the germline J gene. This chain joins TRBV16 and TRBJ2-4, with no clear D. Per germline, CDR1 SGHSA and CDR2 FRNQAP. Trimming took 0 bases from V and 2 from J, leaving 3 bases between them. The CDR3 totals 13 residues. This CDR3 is CASSLDFQNTLYF. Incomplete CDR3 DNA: TGTGCAAGCAGCTTAGATTTTCAAAACACCTTGTAC. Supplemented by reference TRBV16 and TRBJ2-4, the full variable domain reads NAGVIQTPRHKVTGKGQEATLWCEPISGHSAVFWYRQTIVQGLEFLTYFRNQAPIDDSGMPKERFSAQMPNQSHSTLKIQSTQPQDSAVYLCASSLDFQNTLYFGAGTRLSVL.

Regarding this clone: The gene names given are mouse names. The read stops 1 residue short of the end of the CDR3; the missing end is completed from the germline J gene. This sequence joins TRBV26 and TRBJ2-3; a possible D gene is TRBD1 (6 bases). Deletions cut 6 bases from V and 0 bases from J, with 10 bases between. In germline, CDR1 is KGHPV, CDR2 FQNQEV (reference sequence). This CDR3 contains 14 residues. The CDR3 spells CASSTGPSAETLYF. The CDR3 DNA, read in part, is TGTGCCAGCAGCACAGGGCCTAGTGCAGAAACGCTGTAT.

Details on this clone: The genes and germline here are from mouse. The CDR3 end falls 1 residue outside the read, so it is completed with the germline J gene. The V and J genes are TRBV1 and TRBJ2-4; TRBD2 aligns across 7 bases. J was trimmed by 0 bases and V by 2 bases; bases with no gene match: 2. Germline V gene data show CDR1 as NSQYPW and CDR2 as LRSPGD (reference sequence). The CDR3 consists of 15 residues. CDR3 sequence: CTCSAPGGSQNTLYF. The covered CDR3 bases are TGCACCTGCAGTGCACCTGGGGGTAGTCAAAACACCTTGTAC.

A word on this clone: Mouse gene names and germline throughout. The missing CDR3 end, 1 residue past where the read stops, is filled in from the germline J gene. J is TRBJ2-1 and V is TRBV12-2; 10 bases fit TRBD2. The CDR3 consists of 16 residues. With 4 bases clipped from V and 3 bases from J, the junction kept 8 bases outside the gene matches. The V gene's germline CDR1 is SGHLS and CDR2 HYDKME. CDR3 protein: CASSPDWGALYAEQFF. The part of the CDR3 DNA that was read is TGTGCCAGCTCCCCTGACTGGGGGGCCCTCTATGCTGAGCAGTTC.

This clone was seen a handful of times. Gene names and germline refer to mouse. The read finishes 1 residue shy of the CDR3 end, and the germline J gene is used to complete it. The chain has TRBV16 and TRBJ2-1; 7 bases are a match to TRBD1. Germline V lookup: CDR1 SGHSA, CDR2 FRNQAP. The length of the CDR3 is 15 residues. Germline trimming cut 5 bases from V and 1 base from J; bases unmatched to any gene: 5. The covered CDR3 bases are TGTGCAAGCAGCGATACAGGGGAAAACTATGCTGAGCAGTTC. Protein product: CASSDTGENYAEQF. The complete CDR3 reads CASSDTGENYAEQFF.

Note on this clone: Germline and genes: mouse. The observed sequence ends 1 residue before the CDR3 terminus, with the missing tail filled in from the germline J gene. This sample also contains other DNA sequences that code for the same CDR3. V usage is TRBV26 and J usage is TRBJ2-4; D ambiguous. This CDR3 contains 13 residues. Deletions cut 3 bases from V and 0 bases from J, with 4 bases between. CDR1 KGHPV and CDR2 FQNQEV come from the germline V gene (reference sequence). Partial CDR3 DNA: TGTGCCAGCAGTCTCCGTAGTCAAAACACCTTGTAC. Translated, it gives CASSLRSQNTLY. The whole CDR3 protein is CASSLRSQNTLYF.

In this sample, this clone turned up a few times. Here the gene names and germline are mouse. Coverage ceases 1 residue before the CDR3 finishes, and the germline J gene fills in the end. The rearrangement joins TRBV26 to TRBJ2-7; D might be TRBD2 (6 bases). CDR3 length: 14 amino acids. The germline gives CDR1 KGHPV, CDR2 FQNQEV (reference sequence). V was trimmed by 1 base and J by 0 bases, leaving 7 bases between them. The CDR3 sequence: CASSLWGVSYEQYF. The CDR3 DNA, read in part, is TGTGCCAGCAGTCTGTGGGGGGTCTCCTATGAACAGTAC.

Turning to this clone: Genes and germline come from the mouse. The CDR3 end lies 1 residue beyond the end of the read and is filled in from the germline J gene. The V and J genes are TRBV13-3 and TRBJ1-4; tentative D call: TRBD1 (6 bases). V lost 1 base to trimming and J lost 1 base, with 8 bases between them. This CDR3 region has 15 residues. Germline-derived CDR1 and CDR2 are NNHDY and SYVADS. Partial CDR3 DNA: TGTGCCAGCAGTGATCTACAGGGTTCCAACGAAAGATTATTT. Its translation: CASSDLQGSNERLF. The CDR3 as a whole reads CASSDLQGSNERLFF.

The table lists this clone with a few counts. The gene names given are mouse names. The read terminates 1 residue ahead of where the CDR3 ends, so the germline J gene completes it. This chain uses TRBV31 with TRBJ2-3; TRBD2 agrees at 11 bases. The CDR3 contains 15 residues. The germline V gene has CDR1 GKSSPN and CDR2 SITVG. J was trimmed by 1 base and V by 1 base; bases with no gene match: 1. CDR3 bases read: TGTGCCTGGAGTCCGACTGGGGGGGGTGCAGAAACGCTGTAT. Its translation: CAWSPTGGGAETLY. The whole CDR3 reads CAWSPTGGGAETLYF.

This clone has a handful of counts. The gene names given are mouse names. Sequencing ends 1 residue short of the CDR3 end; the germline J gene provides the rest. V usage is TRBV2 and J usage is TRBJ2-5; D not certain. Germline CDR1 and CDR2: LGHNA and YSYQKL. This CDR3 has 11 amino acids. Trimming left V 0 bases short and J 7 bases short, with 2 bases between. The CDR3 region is CASSQENTQYF. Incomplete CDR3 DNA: TGTGCCAGCAGCCAAGAGAACACCCAGTAC.

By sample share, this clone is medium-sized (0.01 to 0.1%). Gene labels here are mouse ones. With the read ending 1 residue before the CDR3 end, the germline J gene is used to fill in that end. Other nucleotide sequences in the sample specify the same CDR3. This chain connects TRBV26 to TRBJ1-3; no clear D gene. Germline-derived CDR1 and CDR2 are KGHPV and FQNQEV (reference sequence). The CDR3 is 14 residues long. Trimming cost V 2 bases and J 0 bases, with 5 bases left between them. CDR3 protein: CASSLQNSGNTLYF. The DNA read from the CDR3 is TGTGCCAGCAGTCTGCAGAATTCTGGAAATACGCTCTAT.

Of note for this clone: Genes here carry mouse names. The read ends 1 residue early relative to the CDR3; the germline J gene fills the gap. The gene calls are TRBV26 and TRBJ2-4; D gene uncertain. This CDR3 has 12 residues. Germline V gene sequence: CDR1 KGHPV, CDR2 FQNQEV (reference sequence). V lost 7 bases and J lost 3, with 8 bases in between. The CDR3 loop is CASKGRQNTLYF. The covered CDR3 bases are TGTGCCAGCAAAGGGAGACAAAACACCTTGTAC.

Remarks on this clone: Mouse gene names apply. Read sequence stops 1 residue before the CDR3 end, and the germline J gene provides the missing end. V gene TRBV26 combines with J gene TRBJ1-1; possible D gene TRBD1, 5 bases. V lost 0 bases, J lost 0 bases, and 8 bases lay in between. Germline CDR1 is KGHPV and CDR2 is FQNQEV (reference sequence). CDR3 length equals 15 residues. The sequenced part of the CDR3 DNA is TGTGCCAGCAGTCTGTCGGGGCCTGCAAACACAGAAGTCTTC. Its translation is CASSLSGPANTEVF. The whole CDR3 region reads CASSLSGPANTEVFF. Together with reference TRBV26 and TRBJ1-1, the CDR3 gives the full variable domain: NSKVIQTPRYLVKGQGQKAKMRCIPEKGHPVVFWYQQNKNNEFKFLINFQNQEVLQQIDMTEKRFSAECPSNSPCSLEIQSSEAGDSALYLCASSLSGPANTEVFFGKGTRLTVV.

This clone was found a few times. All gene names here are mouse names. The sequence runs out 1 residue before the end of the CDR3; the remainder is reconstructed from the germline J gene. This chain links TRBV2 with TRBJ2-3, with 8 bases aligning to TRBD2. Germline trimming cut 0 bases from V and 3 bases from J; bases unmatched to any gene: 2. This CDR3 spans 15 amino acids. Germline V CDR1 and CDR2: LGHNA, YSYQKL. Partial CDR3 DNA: TGTGCCAGCAGCCAAGACGGGGGGGGCGCAGAAACGCTGTAT. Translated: CASSQDGGGAETLY. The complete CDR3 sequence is CASSQDGGGAETLYF.

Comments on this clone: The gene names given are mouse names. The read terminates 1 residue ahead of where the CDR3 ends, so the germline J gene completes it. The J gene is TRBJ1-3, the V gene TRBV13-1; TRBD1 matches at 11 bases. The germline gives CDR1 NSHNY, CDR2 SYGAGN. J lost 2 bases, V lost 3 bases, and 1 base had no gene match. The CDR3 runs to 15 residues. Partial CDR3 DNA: TGTGCCAGCAGTGGGGGACAGGGGGCTGGAAATACGCTCTAT. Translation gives CASSGGQGAGNTLY. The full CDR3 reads CASSGGQGAGNTLYF.

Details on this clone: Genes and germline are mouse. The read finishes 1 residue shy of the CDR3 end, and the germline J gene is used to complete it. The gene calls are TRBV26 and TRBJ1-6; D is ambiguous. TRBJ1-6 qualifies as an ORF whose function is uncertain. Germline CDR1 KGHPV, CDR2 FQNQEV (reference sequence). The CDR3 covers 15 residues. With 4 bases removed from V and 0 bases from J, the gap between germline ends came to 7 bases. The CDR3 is CASSPTNSYNSPLYF. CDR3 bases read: TGTGCCAGCAGTCCCACGAATTCCTATAATTCGCCCCTCTAC.

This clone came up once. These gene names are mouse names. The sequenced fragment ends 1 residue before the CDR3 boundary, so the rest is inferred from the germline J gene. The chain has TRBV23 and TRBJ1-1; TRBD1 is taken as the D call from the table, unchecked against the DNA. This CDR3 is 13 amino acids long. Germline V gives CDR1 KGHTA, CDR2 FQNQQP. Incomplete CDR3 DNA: TGCTCCAGCAGTCCACAGGCAAACACAGAAGTCTTC. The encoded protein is CSSSPQANTEVF. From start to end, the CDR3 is CSSSPQANTEVFF.

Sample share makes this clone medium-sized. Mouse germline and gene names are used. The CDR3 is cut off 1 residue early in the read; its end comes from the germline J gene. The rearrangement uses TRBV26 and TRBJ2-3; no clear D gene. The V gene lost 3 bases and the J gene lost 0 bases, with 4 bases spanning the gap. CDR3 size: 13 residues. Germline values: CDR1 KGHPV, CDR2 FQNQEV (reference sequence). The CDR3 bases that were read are TGTGCCAGCAGTCTCAATAGTGCAGAAACGCTGTAT. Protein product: CASSLNSAETLY. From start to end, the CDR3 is CASSLNSAETLYF.

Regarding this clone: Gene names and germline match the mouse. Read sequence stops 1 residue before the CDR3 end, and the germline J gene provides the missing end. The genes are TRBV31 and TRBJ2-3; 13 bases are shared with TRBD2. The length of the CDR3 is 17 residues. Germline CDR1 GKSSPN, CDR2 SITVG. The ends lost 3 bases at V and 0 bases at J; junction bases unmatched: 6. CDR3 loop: CAWSSGLGGTSAETLYF. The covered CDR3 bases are TGTGCCTGGAGCTCGGGACTGGGGGGGACTAGTGCAGAAACGCTGTAT.

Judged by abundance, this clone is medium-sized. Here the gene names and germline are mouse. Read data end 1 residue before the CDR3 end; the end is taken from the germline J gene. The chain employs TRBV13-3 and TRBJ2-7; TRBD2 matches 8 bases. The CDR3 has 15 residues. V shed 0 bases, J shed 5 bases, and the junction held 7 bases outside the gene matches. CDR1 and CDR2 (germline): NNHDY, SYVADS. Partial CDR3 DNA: TGTGCCAGCAGTGATGCATGGGGGGGGGTCCATGAACAGTAC. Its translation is CASSDAWGGVHEQY. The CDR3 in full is CASSDAWGGVHEQYF.

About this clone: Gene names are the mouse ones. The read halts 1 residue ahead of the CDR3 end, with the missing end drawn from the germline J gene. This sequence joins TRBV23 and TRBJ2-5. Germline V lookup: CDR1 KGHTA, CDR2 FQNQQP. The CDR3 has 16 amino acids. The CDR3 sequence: CSSSQSWGPNQDTQYF. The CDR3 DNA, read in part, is TGCTCCAGCAGTCAATCGTGGGGGCCTAACCAAGACACCCAGTAC.

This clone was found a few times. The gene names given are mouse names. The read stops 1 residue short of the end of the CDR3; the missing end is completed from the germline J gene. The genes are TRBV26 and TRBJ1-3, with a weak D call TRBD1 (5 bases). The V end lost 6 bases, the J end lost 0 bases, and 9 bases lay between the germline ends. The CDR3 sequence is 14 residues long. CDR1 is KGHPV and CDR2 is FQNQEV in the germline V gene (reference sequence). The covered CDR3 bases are TGTGCCAGCAGCCGGGACCATTCTGGAAATACGCTCTAT. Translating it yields CASSRDHSGNTLY. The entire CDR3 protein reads CASSRDHSGNTLYF.

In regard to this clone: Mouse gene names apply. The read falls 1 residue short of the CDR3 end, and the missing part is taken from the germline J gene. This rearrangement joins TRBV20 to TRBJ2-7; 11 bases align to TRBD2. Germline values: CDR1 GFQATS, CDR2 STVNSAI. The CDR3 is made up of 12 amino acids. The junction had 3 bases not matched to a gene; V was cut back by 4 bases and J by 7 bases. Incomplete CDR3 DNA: TGTGGTGCTAACTGGGGGGGCGACGAACAGTAC. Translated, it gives CGANWGGDEQY. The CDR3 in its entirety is CGANWGGDEQYF.

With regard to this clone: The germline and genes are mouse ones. This chain's CDR3 is CASSLAKNTLYF. The covered CDR3 bases are TGTGCCAGCAGTCTGGCCAAAAACACCTTGTAC. This rearrangement joins TRBV26 to TRBJ2-4; D is uncertain. The CDR3 end is not reached by the read, which stops 1 residue before it; the germline J gene fills it in. V was trimmed by 2 bases and J by 4 bases, leaving 4 bases between them. The CDR3 has 12 residues. The germline CDR1 and CDR2 sequences are KGHPV and FQNQEV (reference sequence). The full variable domain, completed using reference TRBV26 and TRBJ2-4, is NSKVIQTPRYLVKGQGQKAKMRCIPEKGHPVVFWYQQNKNNEFKFLINFQNQEVLQQIDMTEKRFSAECPSNSPCSLEIQSSEAGDSALYLCASSLAKNTLYFGAGTRLSVL.

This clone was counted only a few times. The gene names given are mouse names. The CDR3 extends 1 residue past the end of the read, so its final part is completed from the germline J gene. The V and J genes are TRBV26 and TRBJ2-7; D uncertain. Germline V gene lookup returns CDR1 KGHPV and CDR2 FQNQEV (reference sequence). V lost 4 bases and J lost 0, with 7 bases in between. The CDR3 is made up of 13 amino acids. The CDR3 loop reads CASSPRGSYEQYF. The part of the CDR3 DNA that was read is TGTGCCAGCAGTCCGCGTGGCTCCTATGAACAGTAC.

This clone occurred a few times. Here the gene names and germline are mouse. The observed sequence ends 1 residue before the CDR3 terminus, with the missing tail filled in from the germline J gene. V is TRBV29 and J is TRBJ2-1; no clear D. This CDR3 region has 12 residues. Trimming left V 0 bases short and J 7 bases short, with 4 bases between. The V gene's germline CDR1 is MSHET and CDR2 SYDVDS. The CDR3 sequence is CASSLSAAEQFF. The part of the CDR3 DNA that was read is TGTGCTAGCAGTTTATCCGCAGCTGAGCAGTTC.

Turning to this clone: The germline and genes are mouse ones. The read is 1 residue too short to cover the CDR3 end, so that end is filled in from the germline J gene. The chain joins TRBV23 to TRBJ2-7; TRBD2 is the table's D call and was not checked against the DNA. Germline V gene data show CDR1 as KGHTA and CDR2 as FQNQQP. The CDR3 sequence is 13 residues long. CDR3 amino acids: CSSSQRTGYEQYF. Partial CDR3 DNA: TGCTCCAGCAGTCAAAGGACTGGATATGAACAGTAC.

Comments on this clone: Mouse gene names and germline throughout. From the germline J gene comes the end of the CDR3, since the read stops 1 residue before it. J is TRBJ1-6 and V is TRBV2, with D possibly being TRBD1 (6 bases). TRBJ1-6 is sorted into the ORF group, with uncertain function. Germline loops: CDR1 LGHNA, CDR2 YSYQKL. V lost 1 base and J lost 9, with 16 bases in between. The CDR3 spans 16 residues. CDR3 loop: CASSQAGRGGGSPLYF. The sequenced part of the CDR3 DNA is TGTGCCAGCAGCCAAGCAGGCAGGGGAGGGGGTTCGCCCCTCTAC.